Presented here are 9 T cell receptor beta chains from one specimen sequenced in a study of CD8 T cells in ankylosing spondylitis. MiXCR, applied by TCRdb to the 5' RACE reads, yields one record per CDR3 protein. There are roughly 97,000 distinct CDR3 sequences in the sample; roughly 8.7% occur only once, and 8.5% to 10% lies in the top ten. What was sequenced was blood, either unsorted or a sorted T cell fraction (not recorded which). These receptor sequences come from a male donor with ankylosing spondylitis or in good health (not recorded which).

Regarding this clonotype: A much larger clone differs by one base, so this may be a read error. The CDR3 here is CANSSLQTTEAFF. CDR3 sequence (DNA): TGTGCCAACAGCTCTCTCCAGACCACTGAAGCTTTCTTT. V and J are TRBV7-3 and TRBJ1-1, with unresolved D. Germline V lookup: CDR1 SGHTA, CDR2 FQGTGA. The CDR3 contains 13 residues. The full variable domain, rest sourced from reference TRBV7-3 and TRBJ1-1, is GAGVSQTPSNKVTEKGKYVELRCDPISGHTALYWYRQSLGQGPEFLIYFQGTGAADDSGLPNDRFFAVRPEGSVSTLKIQRTERGDSAVYLCANSSLQTTEAFFGQGTRLTVV.

This clonotype came up many times. The rearrangement links TRBV20-1 to TRBJ2-1; D gene ambiguous. The V end was cut by 0 bases, the J end by 3 bases, with 15 bases between. Germline CDR1 is DFQATT and CDR2 is SNEGSKA (reference sequence). The CDR3 has 16 residues. The CDR3 DNA reads TGCAGTGCTAGAGATCCCCGACTGGCGAACTACAATGAGCAGTTCTTC. The encoded protein is CSARDPRLANYNEQFF.

This clonotype came up many times. An end of the junction differs from the germline gene, which may be a read error. This chain links TRBV7-7 with TRBJ2-2, with D possibly matching TRBD1 (6 bases). The CDR3 consists of 18 residues. Germline CDR1 reads SSHAT; CDR2 reads FNYEAQ (reference sequence). The DNA of the CDR3 is TGTGCTAGCAGCCCCGGGACACCTACACTCCCCTACACCGGGGAGCTGTTTTTT. As protein: CASSPGTPTLPYTGELFF.

The chain is built from TRBV30 and TRBJ2-2; D is unclear. The germline V and J ends were trimmed by 1 base and 7 bases, with 13 bases remaining between them. Germline CDR1 GTSNPN, CDR2 SVGIG (reference sequence). The CDR3 is 14 residues long. The CDR3 coding sequence is TGTGCCTGGAGTGAGGGTCTGATGGTCGGGGAGCTGTTTTTT. As protein: CAWSEGLMVGELFF.

This clonotype was seen repeatedly, ten times or more. This chain joins TRBV12-5 and TRBJ1-2; 7 positions agree with TRBD1. Germline CDR1 LGHNT, CDR2 FRNRAP. This CDR3 has 15 residues. The ends lost 7 bases at V and 2 bases at J; junction bases unmatched: 10. The CDR3 region is CASASPWGQNYGYTF. CDR3 nucleotide sequence: TGTGCTAGTGCTTCTCCCTGGGGACAGAACTATGGCTACACCTTC.

At least ten counts were recorded for this clonotype. J is TRBJ1-1 and V is TRBV5-1; D not resolved. The germline gives CDR1 SGHRS, CDR2 YFSETQ. Trimming removed 2 bases from V and 3 bases from J, with 17 bases in between. The CDR3 has 16 amino acids. CDR3 residues: CASSFGGRDVHTEAFF. Here the CDR3 DNA reads TGCGCCAGCAGCTTTGGCGGGCGTGACGTGCACACTGAAGCTTTCTTT.

Ten or more counts support this clonotype. The chain carries TRBV20-1 and TRBJ2-2; TRBD2 agrees at 10 bases. Trimming at V came to 3 bases and at J to 5 bases, leaving 6 bases not matched to a gene. The CDR3 has 15 amino acids. CDR1 is DFQATT and CDR2 is SNEGSKA in the germline V gene (reference sequence). CDR3 nucleotide sequence: TGCAGTGCTAGCTTAGCGGGGGGAAGAACCGGGGAGCTGTTTTTT. This codes for CSASLAGGRTGELFF.

This clonotype was observed at least ten times. V is TRBV9 and J is TRBJ2-7; TRBD1 is a possible D gene (5 bases). Germline V lookup: CDR1 SGDLS, CDR2 YYNGEE. V lost 3 bases to trimming and J lost 3 bases, with 16 bases between them. The CDR3 runs to 15 residues. CDR3 loop: CASSGTTVSIYEQYF. The CDR3 nucleotides read TGTGCCAGCAGCGGTACGACAGTTTCCATCTACGAGCAGTACTTC.

This clonotype was observed a handful of times. This CDR3 reads CASSYRDRGVRGYTF. CDR3 in DNA: TGTGCCAGCAGTTACCGGGACAGGGGTGTAAGGGGCTACACCTTC. This rearrangement joins TRBV27 to TRBJ1-2, with 10 bases aligning to TRBD1. From germline, CDR1 is MNHEY and CDR2 SMNVEV (reference sequence). There are 15 residues in the CDR3. The ends lost 4 bases at V and 8 bases at J; junction bases unmatched: 10.